This TCR beta chain was identified in a study of cytomegalovirus exposure and HLA in healthy donors (dated by TCRdb to between 2016 and 2019). Study-wide context: According to an earlier analysis of 550 to 700 of the donors, 200 million or so T cells yielded 100 million or so unique TCR beta sequences and 276 Gb of sequence data. Approximately 310 gigabases of sequencing data and 80 million or so unique TCR sequences were included in an early release covering roughly 600 HLA-typed donors. Of the 300 to 500 genotyped donors, approximately 81% were placed in the genetic ancestry cluster associated with self-reported Caucasian donors. The aim of the study was to test whether cataloging public T cell receptors could identify signatures of past pathogen exposure. Using immunosequencing, the study profiled T cell repertoires from around 670 subjects and related those repertoires to cytomegalovirus serostatus. Along with the roughly 710-subject first cohort, a separate validation cohort of over a hundred different subjects was used. To predict cytomegalovirus infection status, the study combined high-throughput TCR immunosequencing, statistical association of individual TCRs with disease status, and machine learning. To study patterns of TCR occurrence, a later analysis re-analyzed previously published TCR beta repertoires from around 670 donors and added high-resolution HLA genotyping. Rather than drawing on any new phenotypic data, the later analysis identified candidate immune exposures from TCR beta sequences and the way those sequences occurred across donors. In an earlier analysis of roughly 580 of the donors, high-throughput TCR beta sequencing was used to judge whether each TCR beta V gene segment behaved as functional or pseudogenic. Donor age, sex, ethnicity and CMV serostatus were compiled alongside the repertoire data. In a later genetic analysis, genome-wide SNP genotypes for about three fifths of the roughly 670 donors were used, and that subset was treated as a discovery cohort. All discovery cohort repertoires had been generated on a single sequencing platform. HLA typing included class I and class II loci at four-digit resolution. The number of typed donors differed by locus: about 629-630 for A, B, C, DRB1 and DQB1; 522 for DQA1; 600 to 610 for DPA1; and some 430 for DPB1. Roughly five DR-DQ haplotypes were handled as single units for association and clustering because linkage in the cohort was strong. Among over 350 genotyped donors of the cohort, an average of approximately 240,000 unique TCR beta nucleotide sequences were sequenced per donor, roughly 18% of them non-productive.

Looking up the germline V gene yields CDR1 MNHNS and CDR2 SASEGT. Trimming costs V 0 bases and J 0 bases, and their ends lie 12 bases apart. The CDR3 runs 17 residues from the cysteine to the phenylalanine. Here the CDR3 DNA is all that survives: 51 bases in frame from base 1. The research as a whole found: A further reported finding was that TCR beta sequences accurately predicted the HLA-A and HLA-B alleles for most subjects in the first cohort. Because HLA typing was unavailable for some donors at each locus, only the typed subset was used in association tests. According to a later genetic analysis, donors in an Asian-associated ancestry cluster had fewer N-insertions in productive TCRs than the approximately 700-donor mean. This cohort had only TCR beta chains sequenced, and the lack of alpha or paired-chain data limited which features could be detected. Immune exposure information for the cohort was limited to CMV serostatus. Some IMGT-functional V segments, including TRBV6-2 and TRBV6-3, could not be told apart with the 87-base-pair reads, so those segments were excluded. Because counts were too low, seventeen rarely observed V segments, including chromosome 9 orphons, were excluded from the earlier analysis of 587 of the donors. A later analysis found that HLA-associated TCR beta chains were more clonally expanded and had lower generation probabilities than equally common non-associated chains. According to a later analysis, most CMV-associated TCR beta chains appeared to be HLA-restricted, and the HLA associations seemed to be driven largely by CMV exposure. An association between a missense DCLRE1C variant and V-gene and J-gene trimming of TCR beta chains was found in a later genetic analysis and replicated in an independent cohort. According to a later analysis, TCR association rates differed among HLA loci, with DRB1 alleles showing the most associated TCRs and HLA-C alleles showing the fewest. Correlated functional status among segregating V segments might be attributable to linkage disequilibrium, but an unknown experimental factor could not be ruled out. Broadly in line with IMGT annotations, most TCR beta V segments showed up in productive rearrangements about 87% or about 30% of the time in an earlier analysis of around 600 of the donors. Across donors, most TCR sequences were observed very rarely, whereas some public TCRs were present in many individuals. The classifier was reported to diagnose cytomegalovirus status with high specificity and sensitivity in both the original and validation cohorts. In vitro tests confirmed that a few of the cytomegalovirus-associated TCR beta chains recognize cytomegalovirus antigens. A later analysis associated 16,951 TCR beta sequences with specific HLA alleles at a false discovery rate of 0.05. Assigning TCR associations to individual alleles was difficult when HLA alleles, especially DR and DQ, strongly co-occurred. The presence/absence analyses assumed that sequencing depth was roughly uniform across donors, and that assumption may not be true. The study gave a list of under 200 TCR beta chains associated with cytomegalovirus. In a later analysis, several top co-occurrence clusters were reported to appear linked to parvovirus B19, influenza, CMV and Epstein-Barr virus. A cluster of highly shared sequence variants was judged likely to represent a technical artifact of the sequencing pipeline. The authors suggested that the approach could potentially be extended to other disease states and immunological phenotypes.

Library preparation was by the immunoSEQ multiplex PCR assay. For the multiplex PCR, a mixture combining 60 forward primers for TCR Vbeta segments and 13 reverse primers for TCR Jbeta segments was used. Amplification of the CDR3 region of rearranged TCR beta genes was performed with a multiplex PCR assay on genomic DNA. The Illumina HiSeq System was used to sequence the amplified TCR beta libraries as 87-base-pair reads. In the source study's methods: A later analysis counted about 82 million unique TCR beta chains across the roughly 700 repertoires, and around 12 million of these chains were shared by at least two donors. Raw reads were error-corrected and collapsed into unique sequences with a nearest-neighbor algorithm that merged closely related sequences to remove PCR and sequencing errors. CDR3 sequences were aligned to IMGT reference sequences to assign V, D and J gene segments. For a sequence to be retained, a match of at least six nucleotides was required to both a V gene segment and a J gene segment. A rearrangement was called productive if the CDR3 had no stop codons and remained in frame with V and J, and every other rearrangement was called non-productive. CDR3 was defined according to IMGT convention as the region running from the second conserved V-encoded cysteine to the conserved J-encoded phenylalanine. In an earlier analysis of approximately 590 of the donors, sequences lacking an unambiguous match to a single V gene segment were excluded. In an earlier analysis of approximately 590 of the donors, V segments were called functional above 56.7% productive rearrangements and were called segregating when the between-donor standard deviation exceeded 5%. A statistical classification framework was built for diagnosing cytomegalovirus status from the catalog of TCR beta chain sequences. In a later analysis, V and J genes were assigned by comparing TCR nucleotide sequences against IMGT/GENE-DB human TR gene sequences. The TCRdist pipeline was used in a later analysis to assign CDR3 sequences and most-parsimonious VDJ recombination scenarios. A later analysis defined each TCR beta chain by its CDR3 amino acid sequence plus V-gene family, and excluded reads lacking a unique V-gene family. As a way to deal with suspected cross-contamination and a sequencing artifact, a later analysis dropped more than 500 nucleotide sequences that were highly shared and had low generation probability. In a later analysis, a clonal expansion index was calculated for each public chain from normalized within-repertoire ranks of inferred template counts. Generation probabilities in a later analysis came from a VDJ recombination model fitted to out-of-frame rearrangements, and those results were checked against IGoR. A later analysis scored TCR-TCR, TCR-HLA and TCR-CMV co-occurrence with hypergeometric tests, applying a repertoire-size bias correction to TCR pairs. False discovery rates were estimated in a later analysis by permuting HLA or CMV assignments 20 times. A later analysis grouped co-occurring TCRs with DBSCAN, adding TCRdist sequence similarity when clustering within HLA-allele-positive subsets. Repertoires with fewer than 30,000 or more than 120,000 public chains, plus five repertoires with anomalous nucleotide sharing, were excluded from co-occurrence clustering. TCRdb provides this immuneACCESS table in a form limited to in-frame rearrangements. Some clones are lacking; in checked studies, under half of them reflect an unresolved V gene, and why the rest are absent is not known. D and trimming were read from the DNA, whereas the V and J calls and clone size are those reported in that table. Present in this sample are around 130,000 clones, more than 60% of which were seen just once. 6.5% of the sample is held by the ten biggest clonotypes.

In total, 500 to 700 healthy bone marrow donors made up the cohort. Cohort members were all nominally healthy when sampled, although unrecorded immune exposures were likely present. The donor tested CMV seronegative and was one of the 352 seronegative cohort members. Every donor gave a peripheral blood sample, and the peripheral blood mononuclear cells from that sample were used for TCR beta sequencing. Genomic DNA extraction from the blood cell samples was performed with the Qiagen DNeasy Blood Extraction Kit. A note on this clone: Its antigen specificity is not known. It has no much larger one-base neighbor in the sample; base qualities were not kept.

The chain joins TRBV6-1 to TRBJ1-5; there is no confident call for the D gene. Sequenced sample: PBMCs. The origin of this receptor is an older woman in good health and CMV-seronegative. CDR3 loop: CASSEAPGGYSNQPQHF. The DNA sequence is TGTGCCAGCAGTGAAGCGCCCGGAGGGTATAGCAATCAGCCCCAGCATTTT.